This T cell receptor (beta chain) was profiled in a study of long-term antiretroviral therapy in people with HIV. The junction had 6 bases not matched to a gene; V was cut back by 0 bases and J by 3 bases. This CDR3 is built from 17 residues. Germline-derived CDR1 and CDR2 are LGHNA and YSLEER. The immunoSEQ assay was v3.0, run at survey level. Data came from immunoSEQ multiplex PCR; TCRdb stores just in-frame clones and leaves some out. Of under 25,000 clones in the sample, approximately 80% were seen once. This clone was counted once. Its antigen is not identified. DNA was extracted from around 0.96-9.9 million thawed cryopreserved PBMC. Study-wide results and caveats: ART was followed by higher diversity that remained below transplant donor controls.

The sequence derives from a man aged 18 to 30 with HIV. V usage is TRBV4-3 and J usage is TRBJ1-2; 11 bases align to TRBD1. The sample consisted of unsorted PBMCs, taken 0.5 years before starting antiretroviral therapy. The CDR3 DNA reads TGCGCCAGCAGCCAAGATGGGACAGGGGGGTCGTACTATGGCTACACCTTC. This encodes CASSQDGTGGSYYGYTF.